These T cell receptor beta chains were read from a single sample in a study of blood T cell repertoires in COVID-19. Profiled with immunoSEQ multiplex PCR; TCRdb holds only in-frame clones, not every one. The sample holds 200,000 to 300,000 clones; approximately 86% are singletons and the top ten take around 1.8%. Sequencing was performed on peripheral blood. The origin of the receptors is a young man with active or convalescent COVID-19. The CDR3 runs from the conserved cysteine through the conserved F or W. D genes are given only for firm matches. Only some rows state a clone size, as once, few, many or a class for expanded clones.

D gene,J gene,clone size,V gene,CDR3 DNA,CDR3 protein
TRBD1,TRBJ1-5,.,TRBV12-5,TGTGCTAGTGGTTTCGCGGGACAGGGAATGGGAGCGCCCCAGCATTTT,CASGFAGQGMGAPQHF
TRBD2,TRBJ2-1,.,TRBV3-1/TRBV3-2,TGTGCCAGCAGCCCTCCCCGGCGGCGGCTAGCGGGGGCTACCTACAATGAGCAGTTCTTC,CASSPPRRRLAGATYNEQFF
.,TRBJ2-2,.,TRBV11-1,TGTGCCAGCAGCTCAGACCATTGGACTCCCGGGGAGCTGTTTTTT,CASSSDHWTPGELFF
TRBD1,TRBJ2-2,.,TRBV4-1,TGCGCCAGCAGCCAACTGACAGGGTATTTTTCAACCGGGGAGCTGTTTTTT,CASSQLTGYFSTGELFF
.,TRBJ1-2,.,TRBV6-5,TGTGCCTCTTCCAGGGTGAACTATGGCTACACCTTC,CASSRVNYGYTF
TRBD1,TRBJ2-7,.,TRBV7-3,TGTGCCAGCAGGGGACCCGGGACAGCCGGACCATCGGGCCACGAGCAGTACTTC,CASRGPGTAGPSGHEQYF
.,TRBJ1-3,.,TRBV19,TGTGCCAGTACTGGTCGTAGATCTGGAAACACCATATATTTT,CASTGRRSGNTIYF
.,TRBJ2-7,.,TRBV30,TGTGCCTGGGACACGCAGGACAGCACCTACGAGCAGTACTTC,CAWDTQDSTYEQYF
TRBD1,TRBJ1-5,.,TRBV28,TGTGCCAGCAGGAAACAGGGGAATAGCAATCAGCCCCAGCATTTT,CASRKQGNSNQPQHF
.,TRBJ2-3,.,TRBV6-4,TGTGCCAGCAGTGATAGCGCGGGGCACACAGATACGCAGTATTTT,CASSDSAGHTDTQYF
.,TRBJ1-1,.,TRBV10-2,TGCGCCAGCGGTACAGGGAACACTGAAGCTTTCTTT,CASGTGNTEAFF
.,TRBJ1-2,.,TRBV5-1,TGCGCCAGCAGCAACGGACAGCCGTCCTCTAGTGTCTACACCTTC,CASSNGQPSSSVYTF
TRBD1,TRBJ2-5,.,TRBV19,TGTGCCAGCAAAGGACAGGGGGCAAACCAAGAGACCCAGTACTTC,CASKGQGANQETQYF
.,TRBJ1-2,.,TRBV7-9,TGTGCCAGCAGCTTATTCCGGGACACCTATGGCTACACCTTC,CASSLFRDTYGYTF
TRBD1,TRBJ1-1,few,TRBV2,TGTGCCAGCAGAAGGACAGGGGGCGACGGGCGAACTGAAGCTTTCTTT,CASRRTGGDGRTEAFF
.,TRBJ1-5,.,TRBV6-5,TGTGCCAGCAGTTACGGTGGCACTCAGCCCCAGCATTTT,CASSYGGTQPQHF
.,TRBJ1-1,once,TRBV7-9,TGTGCCAGCACTTTCGGGGATGAAGCTTTCTTT,CASTFGDEAFF
.,TRBJ1-2,.,TRBV5-4,TGTGCCAGCAGCTTGGAGGGAGGACTGAACTACACCTTC,CASSLEGGLNYTF
.,TRBJ1-1,.,TRBV5-8,TGTGCCAGCAGCTTGTGGGGGGTAAGGGACACTGAAGCTTTCTTT,CASSLWGVRDTEAFF
.,TRBJ1-1,.,TRBV9,TGTGCCAGCAGCGTAGGACAGTACATGAACACTGAAGCTTTCTTT,CASSVGQYMNTEAFF
.,TRBJ1-2,.,TRBV30,TGTGCCTGGAGACCCTCTGAGCCCGTTGGCTACACCTTC,CAWRPSEPVGYTF
TRBD1,TRBJ2-1,once,TRBV6-7,TGTGCCAGCAGAACGACAGGGGGCGCAATCAATGAGCAGTTCTTC,CASRTTGGAINEQFF
.,TRBJ2-3,.,TRBV6-1,TGTGCCAGCAGTGAACTTTCGGGGGTAGATACGCAGTATTTT,CASSELSGVDTQYF
.,TRBJ1-2,once,TRBV10-1,TGCGCCAGCAGTGCAGGGTTGGACTATGGCTACACCTTC,CASSAGLDYGYTF
TRBD1,TRBJ2-7,.,TRBV10-3,TGTGCCATCTACGAGGGGACAGGGGCTTTCGAGCAGTACTTC,CAIYEGTGAFEQYF
.,TRBJ1-2,.,TRBV25-1,TGTGCCAGCATGGCGGGTGGATATGGCTACACCTTC,CASMAGGYGYTF
TRBD2,TRBJ2-3,.,TRBV10-2,TGCGCCAGACATCCCGGGGGGTCCCGCACAGATACGCAGTATTTT,CARHPGGSRTDTQYF
.,TRBJ1-1,.,TRBV30,TGTGCCTGGACTCCAGCCATGCGGGGGAACACTGAAGCTTTCTTT,CAWTPAMRGNTEAFF
.,TRBJ1-5,.,TRBV5-4,TGTGCCAGCAGCTTGGGAGGGGGAAGCAATCAGCCCCAGCATTTT,CASSLGGGSNQPQHF
.,TRBJ1-2,.,TRBV4-1,TGCGCCAGCAGCCACCAACTTGACTATGGCTACACCTTC,CASSHQLDYGYTF
.,TRBJ1-1,.,TRBV28,TGTGCCAGCAGTTACAGGGTTACTGAAGCTTTCTTT,CASSYRVTEAFF
TRBD1,TRBJ1-4,.,TRBV6-5,TGTGCCAGCAGTTACGACAGGGGGCATAATGAAAAACTGTTTTTT,CASSYDRGHNEKLFF
.,TRBJ1-1,.,TRBV10-2,TGCGCCAGCAGAGACCCGGGACTACCTAACACTGAAGCTTTCTTT,CASRDPGLPNTEAFF
TRBD1,TRBJ2-7,.,TRBV11-2,TGTGCCAGCAGCCCGGGACAGGGGGCCTACGAGCAGTACTTC,CASSPGQGAYEQYF
TRBD1,TRBJ1-4,.,TRBV27,TGTGCCAGCAGTCCGCAGACAGGGCCCAATGAAAAACTGTTTTTT,CASSPQTGPNEKLFF
.,TRBJ2-7,.,TRBV7-2,TGTGCCAGCAGCTTTACTACCGGCCATTACGAGCAGTACTTC,CASSFTTGHYEQYF
TRBD2,TRBJ2-3,.,TRBV5-4,TGTGCCAGCAGCTCGGGACTAGCGACTAGCACAGATACGCAGTATTTT,CASSSGLATSTDTQYF
.,TRBJ2-1,.,TRBV9,TGTGCCAGCAGCGCGCCGGTCTCGCAGGGTGATGAGCAGTTCTTC,CASSAPVSQGDEQFF
.,TRBJ1-6,.,TRBV11-3,TGTGCCAGCAGCCTGAATCCGGTCTCACCCCTCCACTTT,CASSLNPVSPLHF
.,TRBJ2-2,.,TRBV2,TGTGCCACACTAAAAAGGGAGTCCGGGGAGCTGTTTTTT,CATLKRESGELFF
TRBD2,TRBJ2-2,.,TRBV5-1,TGCGCCAGCAGCTTGTTACCAAGCGGGGGAATCGCGAACACCGGGGAGCTGTTTTTT,CASSLLPSGGIANTGELFF
TRBD2,TRBJ2-1,.,TRBV4-3,TGCGCCAGCAGCGTGCAGCCGGGGGGACGGTCTGTTGAGCAGTTCTTC,CASSVQPGGRSVEQFF
.,TRBJ1-1,.,TRBV5-4,TGTGCCAGCAGCTTCTGGGACATGAACACTGAAGCTTTCTTT,CASSFWDMNTEAFF
.,TRBJ2-7,.,TRBV3-1/TRBV3-2,TGTGCCAGCAGCCCGCTAGCCGGGCCCCACGAGCAGTACTTC,CASSPLAGPHEQYF
TRBD2,TRBJ2-3,.,TRBV6-5,TGTGCCAGCAGTTACCATAGCGGGGGGAACACAGATACGCAGTATTTT,CASSYHSGGNTDTQYF
.,TRBJ2-3,.,TRBV4-1,TGCGCCAGCAGCCAAGAATATAGGCGGGCAGATACGCAGTATTTT,CASSQEYRRADTQYF
.,TRBJ2-1,.,TRBV7-8,TGTGCCAGCAGCTTAGACCCCTTACAGGGATTCGAGCAGTTCTTC,CASSLDPLQGFEQFF
.,TRBJ1-3,few,TRBV2,TGTGCCAGTACGGGGTTGGGAAACACCATATATTTT,CASTGLGNTIYF
TRBD1,TRBJ1-5,few,TRBV5-4,TGTGCCAGCAGCGATGGACAGGACAATCAGCCCCAGCATTTT,CASSDGQDNQPQHF
.,TRBJ1-3,.,TRBV13,TGTGCCAGCAGCTCGACACCAGGGAACTCTGGAAACACCATATATTTT,CASSSTPGNSGNTIYF
TRBD2,TRBJ2-4,.,TRBV19,TGTGCCAGTAGTATCGCCCCTTTTAGCGGGGGTGTAAACATTCAGTACTTC,CASSIAPFSGGVNIQYF
TRBD1,TRBJ1-4,.,TRBV30,TGTGCCTGGAGTGTACTGGGGTCAGGGGGCGATGAAAAACTGTTTTTT,CAWSVLGSGGDEKLFF
TRBD1,TRBJ2-7,.,TRBV23-1,TGCGCCCTTCAGGGGGACAGCGAAACCTACGAGCAGTACTTC,CALQGDSETYEQYF